This T cell receptor (beta chain) appears in the sequencing data of a study of cytomegalovirus exposure and HLA in healthy donors. Study results and limitations: Associated with cytomegalovirus, according to the listing, were around 160 TCR beta chains.

Method: immunoSEQ multiplex PCR; TCRdb's copy keeps in-frame clones and lacks some. The sample has 150,000 or so clones; approximately 87% are singletons. The germline gives CDR1 LNHDA, CDR2 SQIVND (reference sequence). With V trimmed by 5 bases and J by 3 bases, 11 bases remained unmatched. There are 16 residues in the CDR3. This clone was seen just once. The target antigen is unknown. The sequencing sample was made of PBMCs. The rearrangement joins TRBV19 to TRBJ2-7; 9 positions match TRBD1. This TCR was recovered from a woman aged 30 to 39 in good health and CMV-seronegative. In nucleotides, the CDR3 is TGTGCCAGTAGTTTGACCTCCGGGACAGGGTACTACGAGCAGTACTTC. It specifies CASSLTSGTGYYEQYF.